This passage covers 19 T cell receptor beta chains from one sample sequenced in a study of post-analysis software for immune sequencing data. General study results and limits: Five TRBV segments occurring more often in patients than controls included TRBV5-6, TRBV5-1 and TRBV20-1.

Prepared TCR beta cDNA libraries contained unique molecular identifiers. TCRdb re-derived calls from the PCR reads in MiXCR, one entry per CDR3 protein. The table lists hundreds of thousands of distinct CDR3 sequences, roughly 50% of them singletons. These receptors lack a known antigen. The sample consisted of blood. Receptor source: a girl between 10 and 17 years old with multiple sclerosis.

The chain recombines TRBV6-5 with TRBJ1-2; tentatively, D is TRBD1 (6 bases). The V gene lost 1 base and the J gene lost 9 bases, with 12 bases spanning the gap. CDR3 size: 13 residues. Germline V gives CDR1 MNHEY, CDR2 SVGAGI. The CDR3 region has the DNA TGTGCCAGCAGTTACTTACAGGGTCCGAGCTACACCTTC. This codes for CASSYLQGPSYTF.

This CDR3 is CASSRRAGAEAFF. DNA of the CDR3: TGTGCCAGCAGCCGGCGGGCGGGAGCTGAAGCTTTCTTT. The chain combines TRBV7-3 with TRBJ1-1, with D uncertain. The CDR3 has 13 residues. V lost 5 bases and J 6 bases, leaving 13 bases between the germline ends. Germline CDR1 reads SGHTA; CDR2 reads FQGTGA.

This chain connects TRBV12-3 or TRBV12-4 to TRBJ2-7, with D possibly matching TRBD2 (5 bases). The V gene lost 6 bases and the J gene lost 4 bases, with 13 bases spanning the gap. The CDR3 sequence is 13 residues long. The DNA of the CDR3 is TGTGCCAGCAGGTCGGACCTAGCTTACGAGCAGTACTTC. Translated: CASRSDLAYEQYF.

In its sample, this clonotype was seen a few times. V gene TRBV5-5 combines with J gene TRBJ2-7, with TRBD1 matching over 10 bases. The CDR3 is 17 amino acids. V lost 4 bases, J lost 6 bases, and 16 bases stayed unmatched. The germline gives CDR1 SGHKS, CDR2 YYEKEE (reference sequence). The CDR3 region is CASSPTGRQGAGFEQYF. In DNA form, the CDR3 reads TGTGCCAGCAGCCCGACCGGACGACAGGGGGCGGGGTTCGAGCAGTACTTC.

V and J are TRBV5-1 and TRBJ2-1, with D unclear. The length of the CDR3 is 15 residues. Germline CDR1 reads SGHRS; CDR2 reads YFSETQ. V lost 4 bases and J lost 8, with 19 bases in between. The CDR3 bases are TGCGCCAGCAGCGCGTCCCCACCAGCTTGGGATGAGCAGTTCTTC. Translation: CASSASPPAWDEQFF. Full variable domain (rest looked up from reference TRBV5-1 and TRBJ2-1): KAGVTQTPRYLIKTRGQQVTLSCSPISGHRSVSWYQQTPGQGLQFLFEYFSETQRNKGNFPGRFSGRQFSNSRSEMNVSTLELGDSALYLCASSASPPAWDEQFFGPGTRLTVL.

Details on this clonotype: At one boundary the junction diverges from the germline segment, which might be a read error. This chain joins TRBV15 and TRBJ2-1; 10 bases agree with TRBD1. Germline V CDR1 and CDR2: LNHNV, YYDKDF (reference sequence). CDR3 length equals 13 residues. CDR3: CATGTGDYNEQFF. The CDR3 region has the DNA TGCGCCACCGGGACAGGGGATTACAATGAGCAGTTCTTC.

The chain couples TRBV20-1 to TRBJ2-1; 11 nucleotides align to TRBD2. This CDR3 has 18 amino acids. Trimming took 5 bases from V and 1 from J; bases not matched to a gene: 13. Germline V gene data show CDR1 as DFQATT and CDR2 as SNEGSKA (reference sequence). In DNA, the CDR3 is TGCAGTGCTCAAACCGGGACTAGCGGCCCATTATCCTACAATGAGCAGTTCTTC. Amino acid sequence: CSAQTGTSGPLSYNEQFF.

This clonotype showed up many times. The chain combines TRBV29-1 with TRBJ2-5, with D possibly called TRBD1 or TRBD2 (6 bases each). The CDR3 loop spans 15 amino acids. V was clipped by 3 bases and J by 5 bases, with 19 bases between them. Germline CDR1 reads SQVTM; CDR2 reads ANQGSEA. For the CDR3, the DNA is TGCAGCGTTGACCCCTCAAGGGGGGATGGCGAGACCCAGTACTTC. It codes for CSVDPSRGDGETQYF.

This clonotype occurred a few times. The CDR3 loop reads CASSPYRLANADTQYF. CDR3 bases: TGTGCCAGCAGCCCTTACCGACTAGCTAATGCAGATACGCAGTATTTT. The V and J genes are TRBV7-3 and TRBJ2-3, with 7 bases lining up with TRBD2. Germline CDR1 and CDR2: SGHTA and FQGTGA. The J segment lost 4 bases and the V segment lost 5 bases, leaving 12 bases of the junction unmatched. The CDR3 is 16 amino acids.

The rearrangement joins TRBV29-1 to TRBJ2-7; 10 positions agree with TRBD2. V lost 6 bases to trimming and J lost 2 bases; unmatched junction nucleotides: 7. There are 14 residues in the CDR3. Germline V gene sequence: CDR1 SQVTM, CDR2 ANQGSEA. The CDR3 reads CSVDTGTSAYEQYF. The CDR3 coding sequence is TGCAGCGTAGACACCGGGACTAGCGCCTACGAGCAGTACTTC.

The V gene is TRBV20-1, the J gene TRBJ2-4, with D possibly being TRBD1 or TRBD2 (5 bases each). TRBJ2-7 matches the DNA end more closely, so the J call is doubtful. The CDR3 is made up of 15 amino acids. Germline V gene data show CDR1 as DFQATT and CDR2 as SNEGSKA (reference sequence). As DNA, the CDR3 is TGCAGTGCTAGAGATTCCGGGAAGGGGCGCTACGAGCAGTACTTC. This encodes CSARDSGKGRYEQYF.

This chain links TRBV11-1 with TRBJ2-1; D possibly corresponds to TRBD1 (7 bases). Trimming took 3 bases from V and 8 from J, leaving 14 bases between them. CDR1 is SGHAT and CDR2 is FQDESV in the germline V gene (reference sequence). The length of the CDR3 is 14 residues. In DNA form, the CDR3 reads TGTGCCAGCAGCTTCATTACAGGGGAGGATGAGCAGTTCTTC. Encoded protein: CASSFITGEDEQFF. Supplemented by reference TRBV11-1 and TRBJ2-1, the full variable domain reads EAEVAQSPRYKITEKSQAVAFWCDPISGHATLYWYRQILGQGPELLVQFQDESVVDDSQLPKDRFSAERLKGVDSTLKIQPAELGDSAMYLCASSFITGEDEQFFGPGTRLTVL.

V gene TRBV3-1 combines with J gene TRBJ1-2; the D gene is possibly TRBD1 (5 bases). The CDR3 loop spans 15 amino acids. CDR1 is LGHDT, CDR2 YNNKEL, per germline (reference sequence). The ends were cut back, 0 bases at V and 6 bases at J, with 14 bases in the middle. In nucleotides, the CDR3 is TGTGCCAGCAGCCAAGATGTCGTGAGGGGTGATGGCTACACCTTC. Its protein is CASSQDVVRGDGYTF.

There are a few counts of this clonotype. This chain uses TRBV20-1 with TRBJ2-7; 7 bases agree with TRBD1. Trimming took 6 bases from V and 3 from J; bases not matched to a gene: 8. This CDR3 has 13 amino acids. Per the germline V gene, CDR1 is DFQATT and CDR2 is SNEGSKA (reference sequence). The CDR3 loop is CSAPGQWDYEQYF. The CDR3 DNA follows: TGCAGTGCCCCGGGACAGTGGGACTACGAGCAGTACTTC.

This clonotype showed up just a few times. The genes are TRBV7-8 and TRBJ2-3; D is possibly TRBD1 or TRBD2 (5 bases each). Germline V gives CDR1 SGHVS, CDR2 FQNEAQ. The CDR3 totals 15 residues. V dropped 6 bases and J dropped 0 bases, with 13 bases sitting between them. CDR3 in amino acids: CASSPDWGSTDTQYF. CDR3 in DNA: TGTGCCAGCAGTCCGGACTGGGGGAGCACAGATACGCAGTATTTT.

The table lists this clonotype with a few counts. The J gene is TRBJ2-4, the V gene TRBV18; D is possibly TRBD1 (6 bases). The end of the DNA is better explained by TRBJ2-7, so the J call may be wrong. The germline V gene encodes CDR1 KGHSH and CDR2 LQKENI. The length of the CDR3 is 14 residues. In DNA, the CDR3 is TGTGCCAGCTCACCTACGGACAGTATCGGCGAGCAGTACTTC. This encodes CASSPTDSIGEQYF.

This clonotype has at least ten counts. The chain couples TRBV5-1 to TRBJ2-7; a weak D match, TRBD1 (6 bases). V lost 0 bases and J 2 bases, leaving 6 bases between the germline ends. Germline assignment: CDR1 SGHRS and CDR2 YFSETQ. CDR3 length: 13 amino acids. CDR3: CASSLEGAYEQYF. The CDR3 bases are TGCGCCAGCAGCTTGGAGGGGGCCTACGAGCAGTACTTC.

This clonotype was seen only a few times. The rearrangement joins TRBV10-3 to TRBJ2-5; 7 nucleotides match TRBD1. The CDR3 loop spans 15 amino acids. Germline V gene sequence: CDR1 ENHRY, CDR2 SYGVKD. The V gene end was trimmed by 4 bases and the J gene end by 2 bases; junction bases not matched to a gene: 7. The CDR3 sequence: CAISGIPGGQETQYF. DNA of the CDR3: TGTGCCATCAGTGGCATTCCAGGGGGACAAGAGACCCAGTACTTC.

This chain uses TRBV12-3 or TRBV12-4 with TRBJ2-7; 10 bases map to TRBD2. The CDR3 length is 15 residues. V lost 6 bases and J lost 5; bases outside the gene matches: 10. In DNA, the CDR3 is TGTGCCAGCAGCAGCCTAGCGGGAGCGTCCGACGAGCAGTACTTC. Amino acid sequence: CASSSLAGASDEQYF.